These 19 T cell receptor beta chains were sequenced from one sample in a study of blood T cell repertoires in COVID-19. Here immunoSEQ multiplex PCR was the method, and the copy in TCRdb shows in-frame clones only, minus some. The sample includes about 250,000 clones, around 90% seen only once; the top ten take approximately 3%. The sample taken for sequencing was PBMCs or T cells enriched from blood (not recorded which). These receptors all stem from a woman aged 45-65 years who had recovered from COVID-19.

This chain joins TRBV2 and TRBJ2-4; D may be TRBD2 (5 bases). Trimming stripped 6 bases from V and 0 bases from J, with 12 bases between. Germline V gene sequence: CDR1 SNHLY, CDR2 FYNNEI. This CDR3 region has 15 residues. CDR3 in DNA: TGTGCCAGCAGGGGGAGCGACCTAGCCAAAAACATTCAGTACTTC. Residues: CASRGSDLAKNIQYF.

The chain recombines TRBV6-5 with TRBJ1-5; D remains unclear. V lost 6 bases, J lost 2 bases, and 11 bases lay in between. The CDR3 length is 14 residues. Germline-derived CDR1 and CDR2 are MNHEY and SVGAGI. The CDR3 loop is CASSLYRGNQPQHF. DNA for the CDR3: TGTGCCAGCAGCCTTTACAGAGGCAATCAGCCCCAGCATTTT.

This sequence joins TRBV27 and TRBJ1-3, with D possibly TRBD1 on 5 matching bases. CDR1 is MNHEY, CDR2 SMNVEV, per germline (reference sequence). The CDR3 runs to 13 residues. V dropped 7 bases and J dropped 4 bases, with 11 bases sitting between them. The CDR3 DNA follows: TGTGCCAGCAAGAAGGGACTCGGAAACACCATATATTTT. Protein: CASKKGLGNTIYF.

The chain couples TRBV27 to TRBJ1-6; D uncertain. V lost 5 bases and J 0 bases, leaving 8 bases between the germline ends. The germline V gene encodes CDR1 MNHEY and CDR2 SMNVEV (reference sequence). This CDR3 region has 15 residues. The CDR3 spells CASSTQSSYNSPLHF. CDR3 in DNA: TGTGCCAGCAGTACACAGAGCTCCTATAATTCACCCCTCCACTTT.

The chain carries TRBV19 and TRBJ2-5; TRBD2 agrees at 7 bases. The CDR3 consists of 15 residues. J gave up 5 bases and V 4 bases, and 10 bases lay outside the gene matches. CDR1 and CDR2 from the germline V gene are LNHDA and SQIVND (reference sequence). The DNA of the CDR3 is TGTGCCAGTAGTACTACGGGGAGGGCCAGTGAGACCCAGTACTTC. Protein sequence: CASSTTGRASETQYF.

This clone has just a few counts. Within the sample, other DNA sequences also encode this same CDR3. J is TRBJ1-1 and V is TRBV11-2, with no clear D. Trimming cost V 0 bases and J 3 bases, with 5 bases left between them. The CDR3 totals 13 residues. Germline V lookup: CDR1 SGHAT, CDR2 FQNNGV. The CDR3 DNA reads TGTGCCAGCAGCTTAGATCTCGACACTGAAGCTTTCTTT. Its translation is CASSLDLDTEAFF.

The rearrangement links TRBV30 to TRBJ1-5; 7 nucleotides line up with TRBD1. The CDR3 extends over 16 amino acids. CDR1 is GTSNPN, CDR2 SVGIG, per germline (reference sequence). V lost 1 base and J lost 1; bases outside the gene matches: 7. The DNA of the CDR3 is TGTGCCTGGAGTGACGGCCAGGGGGGAAGCAATCAGCCCCAGCATTTT. It is translated as CAWSDGQGGSNQPQHF.

V gene TRBV7-6 combines with J gene TRBJ1-1; no definite D call. Germline V gene lookup returns CDR1 SGHVS and CDR2 FNYEAQ. With 5 bases removed from V and 2 bases from J, the gap between germline ends came to 18 bases. There are 16 residues in the CDR3. CDR3 sequence reads: CASSPNRGIGNTEAFF. The CDR3 DNA reads as TGTGCCAGCAGCCCTAACCGGGGAATCGGCAACACTGAAGCTTTCTTT.

This clone came up once. The V and J genes are TRBV28 and TRBJ1-2; the D gene is possibly TRBD1 (5 bases). Trimming took off 3 bases at V and 2 bases at J, with 10 bases between the two ends. The CDR3 has 14 amino acids. Germline V lookup: CDR1 MDHEN, CDR2 SYDVKM. CDR3 protein: CASSLTDLNYGYTF. For the CDR3, the DNA is TGTGCCAGCAGTTTGACAGACCTAAACTATGGCTACACCTTC.

The gene calls are TRBV3-1 (or the pseudogene TRBV3-2) and TRBJ2-5; 11 positions match TRBD2. The CDR3 has 14 residues. Germline CDR1 and CDR2: LGHDT and YNNKEL (reference sequence). J gave up 4 bases and V 4 bases, and 2 bases lay outside the gene matches. In DNA, the CDR3 is TGTGCCAGCAGCCCCGGGACTAGCGGAGAGACCCAGTACTTC. Protein sequence: CASSPGTSGETQYF.

This chain joins TRBV29-1 and TRBJ2-5; 8 positions match TRBD2. From germline, CDR1 is SQVTM and CDR2 ANQGSEA. V shed 6 bases and J 5 bases; nucleotides not matched to a gene: 5. The CDR3 extends over 12 amino acids. For the CDR3, the DNA is TGCAGCGTACGGGGGGGGGCGGAGACCCAGTACTTC. Protein product: CSVRGGAETQYF.

The chain is built from TRBV7-2 and TRBJ2-2, with TRBD2 as a possible D gene (6 bases). This CDR3 region has 16 residues. The germline gives CDR1 SGHTA, CDR2 FQGNSA. With 2 bases removed from V and 5 bases from J, the gap between germline ends came to 15 bases. The DNA of the CDR3 is TGTGCCAGCAGCTTATCGCCCCGGAGGGAAACCGGGGAGCTGTTTTTT. Its translation: CASSLSPRRETGELFF. Using reference TRBV7-2 and TRBJ2-2 for the parts outside the CDR3, the full variable domain is GAGVSQSPSNKVTEKGKDVELRCDPISGHTALYWYRQSLGQGLEFLIYFQGNSAPDKSGLPSDRFSAERTGGSVSTLTIQRTQQEDSAVYLCASSLSPRRETGELFFGEGSRLTVL.

CDR3 amino acids: CASSASFPGGETQYF. CDR3 nucleotide sequence: TGTGCCAGCAGTGCCTCTTTTCCAGGGGGAGAGACCCAGTACTTC. V gene TRBV5-4 combines with J gene TRBJ2-5; 7 bases line up with TRBD1. The CDR3 consists of 15 residues. Trimming took 5 bases from V and 4 from J; bases not matched to a gene: 11. Per germline, CDR1 SGHNT and CDR2 YYREEE (reference sequence).

The chain uses TRBV5-1 and TRBJ2-1; TRBD1 is a possible D gene (7 bases). The CDR3 loop spans 19 amino acids. From germline, CDR1 is SGHRS and CDR2 YFSETQ. Trimming took off 1 base at V and 9 bases at J, with 29 bases between the two ends. This CDR3 reads CASSLKAGGGQFYVGEQFF. CDR3 DNA: TGCGCCAGCAGCTTGAAGGCAGGGGGAGGTCAATTTTACGTGGGTGAGCAGTTCTTC.

The chain couples TRBV6-5 to TRBJ1-2; 7 nucleotides align to TRBD1. Trimming removed 6 bases from V and 2 bases from J; junction bases left unmatched: 6. Per the germline V gene, CDR1 is MNHEY and CDR2 is SVGAGI. This CDR3 has 14 residues. The CDR3 DNA follows: TGTGCCAGCAGCCTGACAGGGACCAACTATGGCTACACCTTC. This translates into CASSLTGTNYGYTF.

The chain couples TRBV25-1 to TRBJ1-2; D ambiguous. CDR1 is MGHDK, CDR2 SYGVNS, per germline. The V and J ends lost 0 bases and 4 bases respectively, with 6 bases between them. The CDR3 covers 13 residues. CDR3 sequence reads: CASSEYGTYGYTF. In DNA, the CDR3 is TGTGCCAGCAGTGAATATGGCACCTATGGCTACACCTTC.

This chain joins TRBV27 and TRBJ1-2; D is possibly TRBD1 (6 bases). Trimming removed 5 bases at V and 0 bases at J, with 19 bases between. Germline CDR1 is MNHEY and CDR2 is SMNVEV (reference sequence). There are 17 residues in the CDR3. CDR3 sequence reads: CASSGYRTEQANYGYTF. CDR3 coding DNA: TGTGCCAGCAGTGGCTATAGGACAGAACAAGCTAACTATGGCTACACCTTC.

This clone was seen a handful of times. The V and J genes are TRBV15 and TRBJ2-6, with TRBD2 matching 8 bases. Germline CDR1 is LNHNV and CDR2 is YYDKDF (reference sequence). V gave up 0 bases and J gave up 2 bases; unmatched junction bases: 6. The CDR3 is 18 amino acids. This CDR3 is CATSREVRAGAGANVLTF. In DNA form, the CDR3 reads TGTGCCACCAGCAGAGAGGTCCGAGCGGGGGCTGGGGCCAACGTCCTGACTTTC.

The chain couples TRBV27 to TRBJ2-6; D not certain. This CDR3 contains 17 residues. Germline assignment: CDR1 MNHEY and CDR2 SMNVEV (reference sequence). Trimming left V 3 bases short and J 0 bases short, with 12 bases between. The CDR3 sequence: CASSFSGSSSGANVLTF. In nucleotides, the CDR3 is TGTGCCAGCAGTTTCTCAGGTTCGAGCTCTGGGGCCAACGTCCTGACTTTC. The full variable domain, its missing parts supplied by reference TRBV27 and TRBJ2-6, is EAQVTQNPRYLITVTGKKLTVTCSQNMNHEYMSWYRQDPGLGLRQIYYSMNVEVTDKGDVPEGYKVSRKEKRNFPLILESPSPNQTSLYFCASSFSGSSSGANVLTFGAGSRLTVL.